This T cell receptor beta chain was obtained from a study of blood T cell repertoires in COVID-19. The protocol was immunoSEQ multiplex PCR, while the TCRdb copy is restricted to in-frame clones and leaves out a portion. Found here are more than 65,000 clones, nearly 90% of them singletons; the top ten hold about 9.1%. The CDR3 spans 16 residues. Trimming removed 0 bases at V and 1 base at J, with 10 bases between. Germline CDR1 KGHDR, CDR2 SFDVKD. Sequenced sample: peripheral blood. The receptor was isolated from a man aged 45-65 years with acute or convalescent COVID-19. The rearrangement links TRBV24-1 to TRBJ2-3, with D tentatively TRBD2 (7 bases). The CDR3 DNA follows: TGTGCCACCAGTGATTTGGGGGGGGGCGGCACAGATACGCAGTATTTT. The encoded protein is CATSDLGGGGTDTQYF.